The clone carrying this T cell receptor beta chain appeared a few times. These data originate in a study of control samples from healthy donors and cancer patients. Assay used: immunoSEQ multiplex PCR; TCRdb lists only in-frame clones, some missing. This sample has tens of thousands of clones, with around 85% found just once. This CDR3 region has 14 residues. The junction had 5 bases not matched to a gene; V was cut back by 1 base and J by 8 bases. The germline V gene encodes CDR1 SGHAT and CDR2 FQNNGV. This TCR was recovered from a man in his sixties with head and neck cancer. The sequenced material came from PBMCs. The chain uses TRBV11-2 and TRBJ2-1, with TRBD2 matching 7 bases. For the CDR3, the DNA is TGTGCCAGCAGCTTAGCGGGGAGGGAGGATGAGCAGTTCTTC. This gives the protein CASSLAGREDEQFF.